The 31 T cell receptor beta chains below were found in one sample sequenced in a study of T cell repertoires in cytomegalovirus infection (dated by TCRdb to about 2019). The reads were generated on an Illumina HiSeq 1500. In-frame beta chains were kept once TCRdb had trimmed the public reads at Q25 with fastp and called clones with MiXCR. Rows matching on CDR3 protein sequence are summarized as one entry with the most common DNA and genes. Here the sample has 150,000 to 200,000 distinct CDR3 sequences; roughly 27% occur a single time. Approximately 31% of the sample lies in the top ten. The sequencing sample was made of PBMCs. The origin of the receptors is a human donor in good health (CMV status not recorded). Some clones in this sample may be carry-over from other donors' samples.

The chain links TRBV30 to TRBJ1-5; possibly TRBD1 for D (6 bases). Trimming pared 0 bases from V and 5 bases from J, leaving 11 bases between. Germline CDR1 and CDR2: GTSNPN and SVGIG (reference sequence). This CDR3 region has 14 residues. CDR3 amino acids: CAWSVQQGHQPQHF. The CDR3 nucleotides read TGTGCCTGGAGTGTACAACAGGGCCATCAGCCCCAGCATTTT.

There are many counts of this clonotype. This rearrangement joins TRBV7-2 to TRBJ1-1; 8 positions agree with TRBD1. Germline V gene data show CDR1 as SGHTA and CDR2 as FQGNSA. V was clipped by 3 bases and J by 0 bases; unmatched bases: 3. This CDR3 is 15 amino acids long. In DNA, the CDR3 is TGTGCCAGCAGCTTCTCGACAGGGGTGAACACTGAAGCTTTCTTT. Translated, it gives CASSFSTGVNTEAFF.

This clonotype was found a few times. The chain links TRBV12-3 or TRBV12-4 to TRBJ2-7, with 10 bases matching TRBD2. The CDR3 totals 15 residues. J was trimmed by 6 bases and V by 5 bases; bases with no gene match: 10. The CDR3, as DNA: TGTGCCAGCAGTCCCCAAGCGGGGGGGCCTGGCGAGCAGTACTTC. Translation gives CASSPQAGGPGEQYF.

The V call is TRBV6-2 or TRBV6-3, the J call TRBJ1-3, with D unresolved. In germline, CDR1 is MNHEY, CDR2 SVGEGT. This CDR3 has 16 residues. Trimming took 6 bases from V and 0 from J, leaving 15 bases between them. Here the CDR3 DNA reads TGTGCCAGCAGCTACGGTTCGGCGTTCTCTGGAAACACCATATATTTT. The encoded protein is CASSYGSAFSGNTIYF.

This chain joins TRBV6-6 and TRBJ2-7; D call uncertain. Germline V gives CDR1 MNHNY, CDR2 SVGAGI (reference sequence). V was shortened by 2 bases and J by 4 bases, with 9 bases between the two germline ends. The CDR3 has 13 amino acids. CDR3 residues: CASSYKWGYEQYF. The CDR3 DNA is TGTGCCAGCAGTTACAAGTGGGGTTACGAGCAGTACTTC.

This clonotype was found many times. The chain uses TRBV6-5 and TRBJ2-7, with TRBD1 identical over 9 bases. The CDR3 totals 16 residues. The V segment lost 0 bases and the J segment 2 bases; nucleotides outside the gene matches: 5. Germline assignment: CDR1 MNHEY and CDR2 SVGAGI. CDR3 sequence reads: CASSYSGTGNTYEQYF. CDR3 coding DNA: TGTGCCAGCAGTTACTCGGGGACAGGGAATACCTACGAGCAGTACTTC.

This sequence joins TRBV4-1 and TRBJ1-4, with D perhaps matching TRBD1 (5 bases). This CDR3 has 13 amino acids. Germline CDR1 MGHRA, CDR2 YSYEKL. V shed 2 bases and J shed 10 bases, with 11 bases lying between them. Here the CDR3 reads CASSQQGTAKLFF. As DNA, the CDR3 is TGCGCCAGCAGCCAACAGGGTACCGCAAAACTGTTTTTT.

This chain uses TRBV20-1 with TRBJ1-1; possible D gene TRBD1, 6 bases. The CDR3 is made up of 13 amino acids. The germline V and J ends were trimmed by 6 bases and 5 bases, with 16 bases remaining between them. CDR1 DFQATT and CDR2 SNEGSKA come from the germline V gene (reference sequence). CDR3 sequence reads: CSALGQGRTEAFF. The CDR3 nucleotides are TGCAGTGCCCTAGGGCAGGGGCGAACTGAAGCTTTCTTT.

This sequence joins TRBV20-1 and TRBJ1-2, with 7 bases lining up with TRBD1. CDR3 length equals 14 residues. Germline V gene sequence: CDR1 DFQATT, CDR2 SNEGSKA (reference sequence). Unmatched junction bases numbered 5, after V lost 0 bases and J lost 4 bases. CDR3 amino acids: CSARDRTGAYGYTF. The CDR3 DNA follows: TGCAGTGCTAGAGATAGGACAGGCGCCTATGGCTACACCTTC.

This sequence joins TRBV12-3 or TRBV12-4 and TRBJ1-3; D is ambiguous. The CDR3 is made up of 11 amino acids. V gave up 5 bases and J gave up 6 bases, with 5 bases separating them. The CDR3 DNA reads as TGTGCCAGCAGTAGATTAAACACCATATATTTT. This encodes CASSRLNTIYF.

The gene calls are TRBV19 and TRBJ1-1; no clear D gene. CDR1 and CDR2 from the germline V gene are LNHDA and SQIVND (reference sequence). V lost 7 bases to trimming and J lost 3 bases, with 9 bases between them. The CDR3 is made up of 12 amino acids. CDR3 in DNA: TGTGCCAGTACCTCTACGGACACTGAAGCTTTCTTT. Translated: CASTSTDTEAFF. Complete variable domain (other parts from reference TRBV19 and TRBJ1-1): DGGITQSPKYLFRKEGQNVTLSCEQNLNHDAMYWYRQDPGQGLRLIYYSQIVNDFQKGDIAEGYSVSREKKESFPLTVTSAQKNPTAFYLCASTSTDTEAFFGQGTRLTVV.

This clonotype was counted between two and nine times. The chain carries TRBV7-9 and TRBJ2-7, with a tentative D call TRBD1 (5 bases). In germline, CDR1 is SEHNR, CDR2 FQNEAQ (reference sequence). The CDR3 loop spans 18 amino acids. V was shortened by 7 bases and J by 7 bases, with 32 bases between the two germline ends. The CDR3 region is CASTQDSAGLLGTREQYF. In DNA form, the CDR3 reads TGTGCCAGCACTCAAGACAGTGCAGGTCTCCTCGGAACTCGGGAGCAGTACTTC.

This clonotype turned up a few times. The CDR3 here is CASSFKAQETQYF. The CDR3 DNA is TGTGCCAGCAGCTTCAAGGCTCAGGAGACCCAGTACTTC. This rearrangement joins TRBV7-2 to TRBJ2-5; D unresolved. Germline V gene lookup returns CDR1 SGHTA and CDR2 FQGNSA. This CDR3 is built from 13 residues. Between the trimmed V and J ends, which lost 3 bases and 5 bases, there was a span of 10 bases.

This clonotype was observed a single time. A much larger clone differs from this one at a single base, so this may be a read error. The conserved phenylalanine or tryptophan normally closing the CDR3 is absent here, so this likely arose from a read error. The V and J genes are TRBV7-2 and TRBJ1-6; 7 bases are a match to TRBD1. This CDR3 comprises 15 residues. V lost 4 bases to trimming and J lost 10 bases; unmatched junction nucleotides: 10. The germline V gene encodes CDR1 SGHTA and CDR2 FQGNSA. CDR3 sequence: CASSSIRGGNSPLHI. As DNA, the CDR3 is TGTGCCAGCAGCTCAATCAGGGGGGGAAACTCACCCCTCCACATT.

This clonotype was found a few times. The rearrangement links TRBV5-1 to TRBJ2-3; 7 positions match TRBD1. Germline V lookup: CDR1 SGHRS, CDR2 YFSETQ. The CDR3 covers 14 residues. V lost 4 bases, J lost 10 bases, and 12 bases stayed unmatched. DNA of the CDR3: TGCGCCAGCAGCCTCCGACAGGGAAGGTCCGCGCAGTATTTT. Its translation is CASSLRQGRSAQYF. The variable domain in full, with the rest retrieved from reference TRBV5-1 and TRBJ2-3, is KAGVTQTPRYLIKTRGQQVTLSCSPISGHRSVSWYQQTPGQGLQFLFEYFSETQRNKGNFPGRFSGRQFSNSRSEMNVSTLELGDSALYLCASSLRQGRSAQYFGPGTRLTVL.

The chain carries TRBV11-2 and TRBJ1-1, with D unresolved. The CDR3 covers 12 residues. Germline V gives CDR1 SGHAT, CDR2 FQNNGV. V gave up 0 bases and J gave up 10 bases, with 9 bases separating them. The CDR3 nucleotides are TGTGCCAGCAGCTTAGAAGGAGGTGTAGCTTTCTTT. Protein product: CASSLEGGVAFF. Drawing the rest from reference TRBV11-2 and TRBJ1-1, the complete variable domain is EAGVAQSPRYKIIEKRQSVAFWCNPISGHATLYWYQQILGQGPKLLIQFQNNGVVDDSQLPKDRFSAERLKGVDSTLKIQPAKLEDSAVYLCASSLEGGVAFFGQGTRLTVV.

The V and J genes are TRBV6-2 or TRBV6-3 and TRBJ2-7, with unresolved D. CDR3 length: 13 residues. Germline assignment: CDR1 MNHEY and CDR2 SVGEGT. The V and J ends lost 2 bases and 4 bases respectively, with 9 bases between them. The CDR3 bases are TGTGCCAGCAGTTACCTTTGGGCTTACGAGCAGTACTTC. This sequence encodes CASSYLWAYEQYF.

This clonotype showed up just a few times. V is TRBV12-3 or TRBV12-4 and J is TRBJ2-6; the match to TRBD1 covers 7 bases. The CDR3 has 15 residues. V lost 2 bases to trimming and J lost 2 bases; unmatched junction nucleotides: 0. CDR3 DNA sequence: TGTGCCAGCAGTTTAACAGGGGCTGGGGCCAACGTCCTGACTTTC. It codes for CASSLTGAGANVLTF.

This chain uses TRBV7-9 with TRBJ1-1; the D gene is possibly TRBD1 (6 bases). V was pared by 0 bases and J by 10 bases, with 12 bases between. This CDR3 region has 13 residues. In germline, CDR1 is SEHNR, CDR2 FQNEAQ (reference sequence). The CDR3 loop reads CASSLAGGATAFF. For the CDR3, the DNA is TGTGCCAGCAGCTTAGCGGGGGGGGCAACAGCTTTCTTT.

CDR3 protein: CSASLHGTKNIQYF. The DNA of the CDR3 is TGCAGTGCTAGCCTCCATGGAACCAAAAACATTCAGTACTTC. The chain uses TRBV20-1 and TRBJ2-4; D is undetermined. V gave up 3 bases and J gave up 2 bases, with 11 bases separating them. Germline V lookup: CDR1 DFQATT, CDR2 SNEGSKA (reference sequence). CDR3 length equals 14 residues.

This chain links TRBV6-6 with TRBJ2-7; D uncertain. Deletions cut 2 bases from V and 0 bases from J, with 11 bases between. CDR3 length: 15 amino acids. Germline CDR1 reads MNHNY; CDR2 reads SVGAGI (reference sequence). The CDR3 DNA reads TGTGCCAGCAGTTACGATTCTACCAGCTCCTACGAGCAGTACTTC. Translation: CASSYDSTSSYEQYF.

The chain joins TRBV5-4 to TRBJ1-5, with D possibly being TRBD1 (5 bases). CDR3 size: 15 residues. V was trimmed by 0 bases and J by 4 bases, leaving 11 bases between them. Germline V lookup: CDR1 SGHNT, CDR2 YYREEE (reference sequence). The CDR3, as DNA: TGTGCCAGCAGCTTGGATTGGGGCGATAATCAGCCCCAGCATTTT. Encoded protein: CASSLDWGDNQPQHF.

This clonotype came up a few times. This chain links TRBV30 with TRBJ1-1, with D perhaps TRBD1 (5 bases). Germline values: CDR1 GTSNPN, CDR2 SVGIG (reference sequence). The CDR3 is made up of 12 amino acids. With 3 bases removed from V and 1 base from J, the gap between germline ends came to 6 bases. The CDR3 sequence is CAWRRGNTEAFF. In DNA form, the CDR3 reads TGTGCCTGGAGAAGGGGGAACACTGAAGCTTTCTTT.

This clonotype was seen a handful of times. This rearrangement joins TRBV7-2 to TRBJ2-7; D is uncertain. Germline-derived CDR1 and CDR2 are SGHTA and FQGNSA. Trimming took off 2 bases at V and 3 bases at J, with 8 bases between the two ends. The CDR3 has 13 residues. CDR3 residues: CASSLTRLYEQYF. In nucleotides, the CDR3 is TGTGCCAGCAGCTTAACCAGGCTCTACGAGCAGTACTTC.

Only a few counts were recorded for this clonotype. The chain has TRBV7-8 and TRBJ1-5; D ambiguous. CDR1 is SGHVS and CDR2 is FQNEAQ in the germline V gene. V was trimmed by 1 base and J by 6 bases, leaving 16 bases between them. The CDR3 sequence is 16 residues long. The chain's CDR3 is CASSLGLRGRGQPQHF. The CDR3 DNA follows: TGTGCCAGCAGCTTAGGATTAAGAGGGAGAGGTCAGCCCCAGCATTTT.

This clonotype showed up just a few times. V is TRBV7-2 and J is TRBJ2-2; D not certain. The germline V gene has CDR1 SGHTA and CDR2 FQGNSA. There are 12 residues in the CDR3. The V end was cut by 6 bases, the J end by 0 bases, with 2 bases between. The CDR3 DNA is TGTGCCAGCAGACCGAACACCGGGGAGCTGTTTTTT. Its translation: CASRPNTGELFF.

This chain links TRBV7-9 with TRBJ2-7; TRBD1 aligns across 8 bases. Germline CDR1 and CDR2: SEHNR and FQNEAQ (reference sequence). This CDR3 region has 16 residues. V was clipped by 5 bases and J by 0 bases; unmatched bases: 9. The CDR3 spells CASSSPGQDISYEQYF. CDR3 DNA: TGTGCCAGCAGCAGCCCGGGACAGGATATCTCCTACGAGCAGTACTTC.

This clonotype was observed once. The chain joins TRBV19 to TRBJ2-2, with D hard to call. V was pared by 8 bases and J by 5 bases, with 15 bases between. The CDR3 contains 14 residues. CDR1 and CDR2 (germline): LNHDA, SQIVND (reference sequence). The CDR3 coding sequence is TGTGCCAGTCGCCTCCGCGAAGGGACCGGGGAGCTGTTTTTT. Its translation: CASRLREGTGELFF.

The chain recombines TRBV25-1 with TRBJ2-6; D call uncertain. V lost 2 bases and J lost 4, with 9 bases in between. CDR3 size: 15 residues. Germline V gene lookup returns CDR1 MGHDK and CDR2 SYGVNS. Here the CDR3 DNA reads TGTGCCAGCAGTGAAGGGTCGCAGGGGGCCAACGTCCTGACTTTC. This translates into CASSEGSQGANVLTF.

This chain uses TRBV20-1 with TRBJ2-3; possible D gene TRBD2, 7 bases. Germline assignment: CDR1 DFQATT and CDR2 SNEGSKA (reference sequence). The CDR3 consists of 13 residues. The CDR3: CRAGGGGYDTQYF. In DNA form, the CDR3 reads TGCAGAGCTGGGGGAGGGGGGTACGATACGCAGTATTTT.

The rearrangement links TRBV7-6 to TRBJ2-2; 8 positions agree with TRBD1. V was clipped by 1 base and J by 6 bases; unmatched bases: 7. In germline, CDR1 is SGHVS, CDR2 FNYEAQ. The CDR3 is 16 residues long. CDR3 sequence reads: CASSLGATGAAGELFF. CDR3 DNA: TGTGCCAGCAGCTTAGGGGCGACAGGGGCCGCCGGGGAGCTGTTTTTT.